This TCR beta chain was documented in a study of shared clonotypes between healthy human individuals. Every donor, a Caucasian adult, lived in Nashville, Tennessee. Method: immunoSEQ multiplex PCR; TCRdb's copy keeps in-frame clones and lacks some. The table lists 2 million to 3 million clones, roughly 93% of them singletons, with roughly 0.36% in the top ten. Concerning this clone: Its antigen remains unknown.

V shed 4 bases, J shed 3 bases, and the junction held 8 bases outside the gene matches. The CDR3 runs to 16 residues. CDR1 is MNHNY and CDR2 is SVGAGI in the germline V gene (reference sequence). Study results and caveats: Memory subsets generally showed lower estimated richness than naive subsets. Relative to clonotypes present in all four donors, those not shared had lower generation probabilities. Sequencing depth was a factor that was expected to affect clonotype sharing among donors.

Sequences were obtained from naive CD4+ T cells from PBMCs. The subset denotes: CD45RA+ positively selected. This sequence was found in a man aged 18 to 30 in good health. Some clones in this sample may be carry-over from other donors' samples. This chain uses TRBV6-6 with TRBJ2-7, with 11 bases aligning to TRBD2. The CDR3 is CASSSRLAGNFYEQYF. The DNA for the CDR3 is TGTGCCAGCAGTTCACGACTAGCGGGAAACTTCTACGAGCAGTACTTC.